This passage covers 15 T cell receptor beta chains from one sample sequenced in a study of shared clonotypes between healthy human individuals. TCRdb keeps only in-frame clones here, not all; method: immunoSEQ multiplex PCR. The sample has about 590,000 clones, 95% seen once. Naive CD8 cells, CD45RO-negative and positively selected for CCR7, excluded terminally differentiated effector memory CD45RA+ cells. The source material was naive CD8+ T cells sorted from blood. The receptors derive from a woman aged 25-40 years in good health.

The DNA for the CDR3 is TGTGCCTGGAGTCCGACAGGGGACTATGGCTACACCTTC. As protein: CAWSPTGDYGYTF. This chain uses TRBV30 with TRBJ1-2, with 8 bases lining up with TRBD1. The length of the CDR3 is 13 residues. The V segment lost 2 bases and the J segment 3 bases; nucleotides outside the gene matches: 2. Germline V lookup: CDR1 GTSNPN, CDR2 SVGIG (reference sequence). The full variable domain, completed using reference TRBV30 and TRBJ1-2, is SQTIHQWPATLVQPVGSPLSLECTVEGTSNPNLYWYRQAAGRGLQLLFYSVGIGQISSEVPQNLSASRPQDRQFILSSKKLLLSDSGFYLCAWSPTGDYGYTFGSGTRLTVV.

CDR3 region: CASSEEFYGYTF. The CDR3, as DNA: TGTGCCAGCAGTGAAGAATTCTATGGCTACACCTTC. V and J are TRBV25-1 and TRBJ1-2; unclear D gene. CDR3 length: 12 residues. The germline V gene has CDR1 MGHDK and CDR2 SYGVNS. V gave up 2 bases and J gave up 4 bases, with 5 bases separating them.

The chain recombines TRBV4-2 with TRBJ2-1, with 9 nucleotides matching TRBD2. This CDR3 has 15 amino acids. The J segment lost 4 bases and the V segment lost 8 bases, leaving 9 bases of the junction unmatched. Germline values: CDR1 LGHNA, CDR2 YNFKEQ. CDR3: CASGVSSGVYNEQFF. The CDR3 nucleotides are TGTGCCAGCGGAGTATCTAGCGGGGTTTACAATGAGCAGTTCTTC.

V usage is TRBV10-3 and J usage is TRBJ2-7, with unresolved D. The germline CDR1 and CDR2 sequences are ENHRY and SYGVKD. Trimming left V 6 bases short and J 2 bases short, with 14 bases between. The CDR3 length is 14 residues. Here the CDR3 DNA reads TGTGCCATCAGCCCCCTTAACGGAACCTACGAGCAGTACTTC. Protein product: CAISPLNGTYEQYF.

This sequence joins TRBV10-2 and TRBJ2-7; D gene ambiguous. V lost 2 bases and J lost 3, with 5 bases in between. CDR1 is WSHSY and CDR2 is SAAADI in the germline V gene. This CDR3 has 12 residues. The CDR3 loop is CASSESYYEQYF. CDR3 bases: TGCGCCAGCAGTGAGAGTTACTACGAGCAGTACTTC.

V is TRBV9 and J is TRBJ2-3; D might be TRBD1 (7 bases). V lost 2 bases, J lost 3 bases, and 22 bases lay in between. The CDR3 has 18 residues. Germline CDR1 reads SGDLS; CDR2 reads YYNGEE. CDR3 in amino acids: CASSVPQGEEERTDTQYF. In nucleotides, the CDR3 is TGTGCCAGCAGCGTCCCCCAGGGGGAGGAGGAAAGAACAGATACGCAGTATTTT.

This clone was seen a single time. In DNA form, the CDR3 reads TGCGCCAGCAGCCAAAAACTAGCGGGAGCCAGGGAGACCCAGTACTTC. Protein sequence: CASSQKLAGARETQYF. The chain couples TRBV5-1 to TRBJ2-5; TRBD2 aligns across 11 bases. This CDR3 is built from 16 residues. V shed 4 bases, J shed 5 bases, and the junction held 10 bases outside the gene matches. Germline V CDR1 and CDR2: SGHRS, YFSETQ. The variable domain in full, with the rest retrieved from reference TRBV5-1 and TRBJ2-5, is KAGVTQTPRYLIKTRGQQVTLSCSPISGHRSVSWYQQTPGQGLQFLFEYFSETQRNKGNFPGRFSGRQFSNSRSEMNVSTLELGDSALYLCASSQKLAGARETQYFGPGTRLLVL.

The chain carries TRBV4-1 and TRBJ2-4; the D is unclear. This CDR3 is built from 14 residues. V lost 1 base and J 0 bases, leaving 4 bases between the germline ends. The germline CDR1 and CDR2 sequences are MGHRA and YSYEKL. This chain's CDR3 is CASSQVLAKNIQYF. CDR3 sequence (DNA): TGCGCCAGCAGCCAAGTGCTAGCCAAAAACATTCAGTACTTC.

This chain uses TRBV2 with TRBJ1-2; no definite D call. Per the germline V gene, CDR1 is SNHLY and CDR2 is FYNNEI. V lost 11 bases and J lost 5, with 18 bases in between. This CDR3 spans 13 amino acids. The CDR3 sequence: CADIRRVDYGYTF. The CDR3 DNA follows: TGTGCCGACATCCGCCGAGTGGATTATGGCTACACCTTC.

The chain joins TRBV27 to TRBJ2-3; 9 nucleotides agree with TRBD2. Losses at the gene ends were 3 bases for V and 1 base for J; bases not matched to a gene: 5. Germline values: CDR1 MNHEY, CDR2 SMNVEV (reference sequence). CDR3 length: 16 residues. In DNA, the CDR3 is TGTGCCAGCAGTTTTTCTAGCGGGGAACGCACAGATACGCAGTATTTT. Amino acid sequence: CASSFSSGERTDTQYF.

The CDR3 DNA is TGTGCCAGCAGTTTACAGGGTAGAAAACTGTTTTTT. Translated: CASSLQGRKLFF. The V gene is TRBV27, the J gene TRBJ1-4; tentative D call: TRBD1 (5 bases). Germline lookup yields CDR1 MNHEY and CDR2 SMNVEV (reference sequence). The CDR3 is made up of 12 amino acids. Trimming stripped 2 bases from V and 10 bases from J, with 8 bases between.

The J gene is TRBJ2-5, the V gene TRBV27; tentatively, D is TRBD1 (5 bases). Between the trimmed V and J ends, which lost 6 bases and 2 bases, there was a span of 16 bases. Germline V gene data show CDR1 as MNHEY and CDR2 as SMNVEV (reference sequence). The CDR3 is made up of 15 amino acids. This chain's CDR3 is CASSPGIRSQETQYF. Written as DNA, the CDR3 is TGTGCCAGCAGCCCAGGGATCCGATCTCAAGAGACCCAGTACTTC.

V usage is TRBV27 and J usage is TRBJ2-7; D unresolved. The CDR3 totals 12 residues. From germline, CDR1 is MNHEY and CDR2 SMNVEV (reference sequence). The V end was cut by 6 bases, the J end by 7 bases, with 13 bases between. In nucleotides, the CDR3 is TGTGCCAGCAGCGGTCGGGCTCGGGAGCAGTACTTC. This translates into CASSGRAREQYF.

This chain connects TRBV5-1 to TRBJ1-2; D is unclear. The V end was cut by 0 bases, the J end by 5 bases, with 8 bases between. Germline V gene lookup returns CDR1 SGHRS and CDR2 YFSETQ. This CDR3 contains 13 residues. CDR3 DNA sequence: TGCGCCAGCAGCTTGGGAGGGCGGTATGGCTACACCTTC. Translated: CASSLGGRYGYTF.

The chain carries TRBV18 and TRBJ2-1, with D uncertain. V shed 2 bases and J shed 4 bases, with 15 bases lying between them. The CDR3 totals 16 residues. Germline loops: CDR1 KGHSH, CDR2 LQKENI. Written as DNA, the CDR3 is TGTGCCAGCTCACCAGGGCAGCAACGCCCTTACAATGAGCAGTTCTTC. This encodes CASSPGQQRPYNEQFF.